This T cell receptor beta chain appears in the sequencing data of a study of T cells in Graves' hyperthyroidism and ophthalmopathy. The study, taken as a whole, reports: Prediction of ophthalmopathy progression came a median approximately 7 months pre-onset. Most clonotypes expanded in the thyroid (above 0.001) were also present in blood.

Comment on this clonotype: Its antigen is unknown.

CDR1 and CDR2 from the germline V gene are MDHEN and SYDVKM. The CDR3 runs to 18 residues. Germline trimming cut 3 bases from V and 5 bases from J; bases unmatched to any gene: 7. TCR beta CDR3 region amplification was performed from RNA transcripts. HTBI primers were the set used in a first-round RT-PCR of the TCR CDR3. TCRdb reanalysed the multiplex PCR reads using MiXCR and keeps one entry per CDR3 protein. The table has over 250,000 distinct CDR3 sequences, 25% seen once. What was sequenced was blood. The receptor's source is a middle-aged man with Graves' hyperthyroidism that later progressed to Graves' ophthalmopathy. The chain joins TRBV28 to TRBJ2-2; 15 bases line up with TRBD2. Here the CDR3 DNA reads TGTGCCAGCAGTTTCCCGGGACTAGCGGGAGGATTAACCGGGGAGCTGTTTTTT. The encoded protein is CASSFPGLAGGLTGELFF.